This TCR beta chain was found in a study of T-cell reconstitution after alpha-beta-depleted transplantation in children (dated by TCRdb to the mid-2010s). Study-wide context: The study quantitatively tracked T-cell immune reconstitution after TCRalphabeta/CD19-depleted allogeneic hematopoietic cell transplantation in children using TCR repertoire profiling.

Study-level results and caveats: In some patients, the high TCRbeta diversity seen at day 60 was put down to recipient T cells and intrathymic progenitors that had survived conditioning. Over subsequent months, a decline in hyperexpanded clone frequencies was noted, and after one year, T-cell counts and TCRbeta diversity were mostly ascribed to newly produced T cells. The apparently early alphabetaT-cell count recovery about two months after transplant was reportedly dependent on only several hundred rapidly expanded clones derived from non-depleted graft cells.

In its sample, this clonotype was seen a few times. The antigen it binds to is not known. No clone much larger than this one lies a single base away; base qualities are absent. Receptors were amplified or captured by PCR. Sequencing relied on an Illumina HiSeq 2500. Molecular barcoding was employed in the preparation of TCR libraries, with unique molecular identifiers being used to normalize TCRbeta repertoire quantification. TCRdb passed the public sequencing reads through fastp at Q25 and MiXCR, retaining productive beta sequences. Duplicate CDR3 protein sequences are folded into a single record with the most common DNA and genes. A total of hundreds of thousands of distinct CDR3 sequences appear in this sample, over 9.5% of them only once. The ten largest clones add up to around 2% of the sample. Per the publication, the treatment or condition label means: allogeneic hematopoietic cell transplantation with graft depleted of TCRalphabeta T cells and CD19 B cells. The children who served as transplant recipients had been given grafts of TCRalphabeta/CD19-depleted allogeneic hematopoietic cells.

CDR1 and CDR2 were assigned from the germline V gene as SGHRS and YFSETQ. V is reduced by 6 bases and J by 1 base, leaving a spacing of 10 bases between them. The CDR3 runs 13 residues from the cysteine to the phenylalanine. Only the CDR3 part of the read is kept: 39 bases, read in frame from the first base. This clonotype was obtained from a child aged 2-15 years with inherited bone marrow failure, due to receive a stem cell transplant. This chain joins TRBV5-1 to TRBJ1-1; the D gene is perhaps TRBD1, on 6 matching bases. The sequences come from PBMCs, collected before TCRalphabeta/CD19-depleted stem cell transplant. Here the CDR3 is given as CASKDSKNTEAFF. DNA sequence: TGCGCCAGCAAGGACAGCAAGAACACTGAAGCTTTCTTT.